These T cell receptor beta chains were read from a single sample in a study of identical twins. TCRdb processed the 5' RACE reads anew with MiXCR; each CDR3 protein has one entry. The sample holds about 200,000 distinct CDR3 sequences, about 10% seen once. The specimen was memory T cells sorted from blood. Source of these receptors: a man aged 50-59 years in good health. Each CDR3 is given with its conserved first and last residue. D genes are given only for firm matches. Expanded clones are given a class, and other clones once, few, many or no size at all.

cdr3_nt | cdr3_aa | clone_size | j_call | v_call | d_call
TGCGCCAGCGGACCACAGGGGGCCTCCTACAATGAGCAGTTCTTC | CASGPQGASYNEQFF | many | TRBJ2-1 | TRBV5-1 | TRBD1
TGTGCCAGCAGCGCCACGGGCCAGGCCCTCAATCAGCCCCAGCATTTT | CASSATGQALNQPQHF | . | TRBJ1-5 | TRBV5-5 | .
TGCAGTGCCTACCCGGGGTCCGAGCAGTACTTC | CSAYPGSEQYF | . | TRBJ2-7 | TRBV20-1 | .
TGCAGTGCTAGTCGTCTCGGGAGGGCCTTCAATGAGCAGTTCTTC | CSASRLGRAFNEQFF | few | TRBJ2-1 | TRBV20-1 | TRBD2
TGTGCCAGCAGCCGTAGGGATCCTAGCAATCAGCCCCAGCATTTT | CASSRRDPSNQPQHF | few | TRBJ1-5 | TRBV2 | .
TGTGCCAGCGTTTTAAGCGGGGGGCGAAGGACTGAAGCTTTCTTT | CASVLSGGRRTEAFF | . | TRBJ1-1 | TRBV6-2/TRBV6-3 | .
TGTGCCAGCAGGCCCAGTGGGACAGATACGCAGTATTTT | CASRPSGTDTQYF | many | TRBJ2-3 | TRBV25-1 | .
TGCGCCAGCAGCTTCTTGGAGGCGGGGGAGCTGTTTTTT | CASSFLEAGELFF | many | TRBJ2-2 | TRBV5-1 | .
TGTGCCAGCAGCGGACGGACAGGGGGCTATCTCGAGCAGTACTTC | CASSGRTGGYLEQYF | few | TRBJ2-7 | TRBV4-2 | TRBD1
TGCAGTGTAAGTAGCGGCTCCTACGAGCAGTACTTC | CSVSSGSYEQYF | many | TRBJ2-7 | TRBV20-1 | .
TGTGCCAGCAGCCGCGGTGGGGGCTACAATGAGCAGTTCTTC | CASSRGGGYNEQFF | . | TRBJ2-1 | TRBV3-1 | .